Below, 10 T cell receptor beta chains from the same sample are listed, as sequenced in a study of CD8 T cells in Susac syndrome. Random hexamers were used to reverse transcribe an amount of roughly 0.5 to 1 ug RNA. A single record per CDR3 protein comes from TCRdb applying MiXCR to the immunoSEQ multiplex PCR reads. The sample has around 79,000 distinct CDR3 sequences, roughly 94% seen once; the top ten hold about 0.52%. Material for sequencing was CD8+ T cells from PBMCs. These TCRs come from a human donor with Susac syndrome.

This chain connects TRBV28 to TRBJ2-5; the D gene is possibly TRBD2 (6 bases). Germline V gene lookup returns CDR1 MDHEN and CDR2 SYDVKM. V was clipped by 7 bases and J by 5 bases, with 17 bases between them. The CDR3 sequence is 14 residues long. CDR3 sequence reads: CASTVGGTRETQYF. The CDR3 coding sequence is TGTGCCAGCACCGTTGGGGGGACTCGGGAGACCCAGTACTTC.

This chain links TRBV12-3 or TRBV12-4 with TRBJ1-1, with D unresolved. This CDR3 contains 12 residues. The germline V and J ends were trimmed by 6 bases and 5 bases, with 10 bases remaining between them. The CDR3 nucleotides read TGTGCCAGCAGCTCGGACCGTACTGAAGCTTTCTTT. Its translation is CASSSDRTEAFF.

The chain combines TRBV11-2 with TRBJ2-3, with 7 bases aligning to TRBD1. Trimming took 5 bases from V and 0 from J; bases not matched to a gene: 2. The CDR3 totals 14 residues. Germline V gene sequence: CDR1 SGHAT, CDR2 FQNNGV. CDR3 in DNA: TGTGCCAGCAGCCTGACAGGGAGCACAGATACGCAGTATTTT. This translates into CASSLTGSTDTQYF.

The gene calls are TRBV27 and TRBJ2-5, with D tentatively TRBD2 (5 bases). CDR3 length: 15 residues. The V gene's germline CDR1 is MNHEY and CDR2 SMNVEV (reference sequence). Trimming stripped 6 bases from V and 4 bases from J, with 18 bases between. The CDR3 sequence is CASSLSVRRSETQYF. CDR3 bases: TGTGCCAGCAGCTTGTCGGTTCGGAGGTCAGAGACCCAGTACTTC.

V and J are TRBV9 and TRBJ1-2; a possible D gene is TRBD1 (5 bases). Germline assignment: CDR1 SGDLS and CDR2 YYNGEE. V lost 0 bases and J lost 5, with 17 bases in between. CDR3 length equals 16 residues. Here the CDR3 DNA reads TGTGCCAGCAGCGTAGACGGGGGGGTTGGAGAGTATGGCTACACCTTC. Translation gives CASSVDGGVGEYGYTF.

The V gene is TRBV12-3 or TRBV12-4, the J gene TRBJ1-3; maybe TRBD1 (5 bases). The CDR3 contains 15 residues. V was shortened by 5 bases and J by 2 bases, with 13 bases between the two germline ends. The chain's CDR3 is CASSGGMGPGNTIYF. CDR3 DNA sequence: TGTGCCAGCAGTGGCGGGATGGGGCCTGGAAACACCATATATTTT.

The chain carries TRBV6-6 and TRBJ2-3; D ambiguous. The CDR3 sequence is 15 residues long. Germline-derived CDR1 and CDR2 are MNHNY and SVGAGI (reference sequence). V was cut by 6 bases and J by 2 bases, with 15 bases left in between. The CDR3 DNA reads as TGTGCCAGCAGACCAGACTGGAAGAACACAGATACGCAGTATTTT. It codes for CASRPDWKNTDTQYF.

The CDR3 bases are TGTGCCAGCAGTGAAGCAGGTTTCGGTAGCGGGACAGGGCAGGGAGAGCAGTACTTC. Its protein is CASSEAGFGSGTGQGEQYF. This chain joins TRBV25-1 and TRBJ2-7; possibly TRBD1 for D (9 bases). The V and J ends lost 2 bases and 7 bases respectively, with 30 bases between them. The CDR3 loop spans 19 amino acids. In germline, CDR1 is MGHDK, CDR2 SYGVNS.

The J gene is TRBJ1-1, the V gene TRBV7-9; no clear D. V lost 2 bases to trimming and J lost 5 bases, with 9 bases between them. Germline V gives CDR1 SEHNR, CDR2 FQNEAQ (reference sequence). The CDR3 consists of 13 residues. The CDR3 nucleotides read TGTGCCAGCAGCTTAAAGGTAGATACTGAAGCTTTCTTT. This encodes CASSLKVDTEAFF.

The chain carries TRBV7-3 and TRBJ2-1; D gene ambiguous. The CDR3 sequence is 13 residues long. In germline, CDR1 is SGHTA, CDR2 FQGTGA. Trimming left V 8 bases short and J 0 bases short, with 8 bases between. The CDR3 DNA reads as TGTGCCAGCTCCGAAAGCTCCTACAATGAGCAGTTCTTC. Protein: CASSESSYNEQFF.